Following are 28 T cell receptor beta chains from one sample sequenced in a study of cytomegalovirus exposure and HLA in healthy donors. With 60 Vbeta and 13 Jbeta primers, the PCR was carried out. Clones were sequenced by immunoSEQ multiplex PCR, and TCRdb holds only the in-frame ones, with some missing. In the table there are some 150,000 clones, about three quarters of which are singletons. The sequenced material came from PBMCs. Receptor source: a male donor in good health and CMV-seronegative.

This clone appeared once. The gene calls are TRBV6-6 and TRBJ2-7; no reliable D call. Germline V gives CDR1 MNHNY, CDR2 SVGAGI (reference sequence). V shed 3 bases and J shed 5 bases, with 11 bases lying between them. The CDR3 has 13 amino acids. The CDR3 here is CASSYMESDEQYF. The CDR3 bases are TGTGCCAGCAGTTATATGGAGTCCGACGAGCAGTACTTC.

This chain links TRBV4-1 with TRBJ1-5; D is ambiguous. This CDR3 has 15 amino acids. Trimming shortened V by 2 bases and J by 3 bases, and 11 bases separated the two germline ends. CDR1 and CDR2 (germline): MGHRA, YSYEKL. CDR3 amino acids: CASSQSVTVNQPQHF. The CDR3 DNA is TGCGCCAGCAGCCAATCTGTCACAGTCAATCAGCCCCAGCATTTT.

In this sample, this clone turned up once. The chain recombines TRBV18 with TRBJ1-5, with 9 positions matching TRBD1. V lost 2 bases, J lost 4 bases, and 6 bases stayed unmatched. The CDR3 consists of 16 residues. Germline V gene data show CDR1 as KGHSH and CDR2 as LQKENI. CDR3 nucleotide sequence: TGTGCCAGCTCACCATCCTTGGGGACAGGGAATCAGCCCCAGCATTTT. Translation gives CASSPSLGTGNQPQHF. The whole variable domain, remainder taken from reference TRBV18 and TRBJ1-5, is NAGVMQNPRHLVRRRGQEARLRCSPMKGHSHVYWYRQLPEEGLKFMVYLQKENIIDESGMPKERFSAEFPKEGPSILRIQQVVRGDSAAYFCASSPSLGTGNQPQHFGDGTRLSIL.

This clone turned up a few times. Other DNA sequences in this specimen translate into the identical CDR3. CDR3 nucleotides: TGTGCCAGCAGCTTAGGAGGACAGGTTCAAGAGACCCAGTACTTC. It encodes CASSLGGQVQETQYF. The J gene is TRBJ2-5, the V gene TRBV11-3, with 7 bases matching TRBD1. J gave up 2 bases and V 1 base, and 4 bases lay outside the gene matches. The germline V gene has CDR1 SGHNT and CDR2 YENEEA. The CDR3 covers 15 residues.

In this sample, this clone turned up once. The chain couples TRBV29-1 to TRBJ2-7, with TRBD1 identical over 7 bases. V shed 6 bases and J 3 bases; nucleotides not matched to a gene: 5. Germline-derived CDR1 and CDR2 are SQVTM and ANQGSEA. The CDR3 has 12 amino acids. The CDR3 DNA is TGCAGCGTCGTCACAGGGGTCTACGAGCAGTACTTC. Translating it yields CSVVTGVYEQYF.

The chain has TRBV6-1 and TRBJ2-3; 11 bases are shared with TRBD2. The CDR3 runs 13 residues. Germline V gives CDR1 MNHNS, CDR2 SASEGT. The CDR3 coding sequence is TGTGTAGCGGGGGGGTTGGACACAGATACGCAGTATTTT. It codes for CVAGGLDTDTQYF.

The rearrangement uses TRBV5-5 and TRBJ2-5, with D perhaps matching TRBD1 (5 bases). The V gene lost 1 base and the J gene lost 6 bases, with 7 bases spanning the gap. The CDR3 covers 12 residues. CDR1 is SGHKS and CDR2 is YYEKEE in the germline V gene (reference sequence). DNA of the CDR3: TGTGCCAGCAGCTTGTGGGGCCAGACCCAGTACTTC. Translated, it gives CASSLWGQTQYF. Full variable domain (remainder filled in from reference TRBV5-5 and TRBJ2-5): DAGVTQSPTHLIKTRGQQVTLRCSPISGHKSVSWYQQVLGQGPQFIFQYYEKEERGRGNFPDRFSARQFPNYSSELNVNALLLGDSALYLCASSLWGQTQYFGPGTRLLVL.

The genes are TRBV6-6 and TRBJ1-2, with D perhaps matching TRBD1 (5 bases). V lost 7 bases to trimming and J lost 14 bases, with 23 bases between them. CDR3 size: 13 residues. Germline-derived CDR1 and CDR2 are MNHNY and SVGAGI (reference sequence). The CDR3 reads CASNDILGAPGTF. In DNA, the CDR3 is TGTGCCAGCAACGACATACTTGGGGCGCCAGGTACCTTC.

The chain is built from TRBV21-1 and TRBJ1-4; TRBD1 is the table's D call and was not checked against the DNA. TRBV21-1 is labeled a pseudogene. The CDR3 spans 16 residues. The CDR3 here is CASSKIYLGGDEKLFF. The CDR3 DNA sequence: TGTGCCAGCAGCAAAATCTATCTAGGGGGTGATGAAAAACTGTTTTTT.

V is TRBV6-6 and J is TRBJ1-1; D is possibly TRBD1 (6 bases). Germline V gene lookup returns CDR1 MNHNY and CDR2 SVGAGI (reference sequence). Trimming removed 2 bases at V and 1 base at J, with 11 bases between. The CDR3 length is 15 residues. In DNA form, the CDR3 reads TGTGCCAGCAGTTACCCTGGGACACCGAACACTGAAGCTTTCTTT. Its translation is CASSYPGTPNTEAFF.

The rearrangement joins TRBV11-2 to TRBJ2-7, with 8 bases identical to TRBD2. The CDR3 is made up of 15 amino acids. CDR1 is SGHAT and CDR2 is FQNNGV in the germline V gene. After removal of 5 bases from V and 6 bases from J, the junction contained 12 bases not matched to a gene. CDR3 protein: CASSETSGLIGEQYF. The CDR3 DNA reads TGTGCCAGCAGCGAAACTAGCGGCCTAATAGGCGAGCAGTACTTC. Complete variable domain (other parts from reference TRBV11-2 and TRBJ2-7): EAGVAQSPRYKIIEKRQSVAFWCNPISGHATLYWYQQILGQGPKLLIQFQNNGVVDDSQLPKDRFSAERLKGVDSTLKIQPAKLEDSAVYLCASSETSGLIGEQYFGPGTRLTVT.

This clone came up a few times. The chain links TRBV19 to TRBJ1-1; D is uncertain. V was trimmed by 6 bases and J by 1 base, leaving 9 bases between them. The CDR3 sequence is 13 residues long. CDR1 and CDR2 (germline): LNHDA, SQIVND (reference sequence). The CDR3 sequence is CASSRRQNTEAFF. The CDR3 DNA follows: TGTGCCAGTAGCCGTCGACAGAACACTGAAGCTTTCTTT.

The rearrangement links TRBV20-1 to TRBJ2-5; TRBD2 is a possible D gene (6 bases). This CDR3 spans 10 amino acids. Germline lookup yields CDR1 DFQATT and CDR2 SNEGSKA (reference sequence). Trimming cost V 6 bases and J 11 bases, with 13 bases left between them. The CDR3 region has the DNA TGCAGTGCGACCGGTGGGGGGCAGTACTTC. This codes for CSATGGGQYF.

The V call is TRBV19, the J call TRBJ2-2; 11 positions agree with TRBD1. With 8 bases clipped from V and 3 bases from J, the junction kept 2 bases outside the gene matches. The CDR3 is 14 residues long. Germline CDR1 is LNHDA and CDR2 is SQIVND (reference sequence). In nucleotides, the CDR3 is TGTGCCAGTCTGGACAGGGGGCACACCGGGGAGCTGTTTTTT. It encodes CASLDRGHTGELFF.

V gene TRBV5-4 combines with J gene TRBJ1-5; 7 nucleotides align to TRBD1. J lost 9 bases, V lost 4 bases, and 7 bases had no gene match. Germline V gene data show CDR1 as SGHNT and CDR2 as YYREEE (reference sequence). The CDR3 consists of 13 residues. CDR3 amino acids: CASSTDRERPQHF. Here the CDR3 DNA reads TGTGCCAGCAGCACCGACAGGGAGCGGCCCCAGCATTTT.

This chain links TRBV5-4 with TRBJ1-2; D is undetermined. Germline loops: CDR1 SGHNT, CDR2 YYREEE (reference sequence). The CDR3 loop spans 13 amino acids. Trimming took off 2 bases at V and 4 bases at J, with 9 bases between the two ends. The CDR3 region has the DNA TGTGCCAGCAGCTTTGTAGAGGGCTATGGCTACACCTTC. This codes for CASSFVEGYGYTF. Supplemented by reference TRBV5-4 and TRBJ1-2, the full variable domain reads ETGVTQSPTHLIKTRGQQVTLRCSSQSGHNTVSWYQQALGQGPQFIFQYYREEENGRGNFPPRFSGLQFPNYSSELNVNALELDDSALYLCASSFVEGYGYTFGSGTRLTVV.

This clone was seen a single time. V is TRBV2 and J is TRBJ2-7; D not resolved. CDR3 size: 14 residues. V was pared by 0 bases and J by 3 bases, with 9 bases between. Germline V lookup: CDR1 SNHLY, CDR2 FYNNEI. CDR3 sequence (DNA): TGTGCCAGCAGTGAAGCTCTACCTCTCTACGAGCAGTACTTC. Residues: CASSEALPLYEQYF.

The genes are TRBV9 and TRBJ2-5; the D is unclear. Per germline, CDR1 SGDLS and CDR2 YYNGEE. The CDR3 sequence is 13 residues long. The V gene lost 1 base and the J gene lost 5 bases, with 9 bases spanning the gap. This CDR3 reads CASSVHRAETQYF. CDR3 bases: TGTGCCAGCAGCGTACATCGAGCCGAGACCCAGTACTTC.

The DNA of the CDR3 is TGTGCCAGCTCTCCATATGGGCCTTCTGGAAACACCATATATTTT. It specifies CASSPYGPSGNTIYF. The chain recombines TRBV10-3 with TRBJ1-3; D is ambiguous. The CDR3 runs to 15 residues. Trimming cost V 10 bases and J 1 base, with 17 bases left between them. Germline-derived CDR1 and CDR2 are ENHRY and SYGVKD.

This chain connects TRBV6-5 to TRBJ1-4; 9 bases map to TRBD1. The CDR3 totals 15 residues. V dropped 2 bases and J dropped 5; count of bases not matched to a gene: 3. Germline assignment: CDR1 MNHEY and CDR2 SVGAGI. DNA for the CDR3: TGTGCCAGCAGTTACGCGACAGGGGGAAATGAAAAACTGTTTTTT. Its translation is CASSYATGGNEKLFF.

To note about this clone: Mismatch with germline at one junction end may stem from a read error. This chain connects TRBV27 to TRBJ2-5, with TRBD2 matching 7 bases. CDR1 and CDR2 from the germline V gene are MNHEY and SMNVEV (reference sequence). The CDR3 is 14 residues long. The CDR3 spells CTSTSAGEGETQYF. CDR3 nucleotides: TGTACCAGCACTTCCGCGGGGGAGGGAGAGACCCAGTACTTC.

The chain joins TRBV27 to TRBJ2-3; 9 bases align to TRBD1. Germline V gene data show CDR1 as MNHEY and CDR2 as SMNVEV (reference sequence). This CDR3 spans 16 amino acids. V lost 3 bases to trimming and J lost 4 bases; unmatched junction nucleotides: 8. The CDR3 sequence: CASSFSGQGRADTQYF. Written as DNA, the CDR3 is TGTGCCAGCAGTTTCTCTGGACAGGGGAGGGCAGATACGCAGTATTTT.

The DNA of the CDR3 is TGTGCCAGCAGCCGCCCGGGACAGAAAGATACGCAGTATTTT. Translated: CASSRPGQKDTQYF. The chain recombines TRBV5-6 with TRBJ2-3; 7 bases line up with TRBD1. Germline V gene lookup returns CDR1 SGHDT and CDR2 YYEEEE. This CDR3 comprises 14 residues. V dropped 4 bases and J dropped 5; count of bases not matched to a gene: 7.

This clone was detected a few times. The V gene is TRBV9, the J gene TRBJ2-7, with a possible D match to TRBD1 (6 bases). The CDR3 extends over 14 amino acids. Germline V gene sequence: CDR1 SGDLS, CDR2 YYNGEE. V lost 3 bases, J lost 3 bases, and 13 bases lay in between. CDR3 loop: CASSATGRVYEQYF. The CDR3 DNA reads TGTGCCAGCAGCGCAACAGGGCGGGTCTACGAGCAGTACTTC.

This clone was seen only a few times. The rearrangement joins TRBV6-1 to TRBJ2-7, with TRBD1 as a possible D gene (6 bases). The CDR3 is made up of 16 amino acids. V shed 4 bases and J shed 3 bases, with 19 bases lying between them. Germline V CDR1 and CDR2: MNHNS, SASEGT. CDR3 in amino acids: CASSVKWTAQFYEQYF. The CDR3, as DNA: TGTGCCAGCAGTGTTAAGTGGACAGCTCAGTTCTACGAGCAGTACTTC.

This rearrangement joins TRBV18 to TRBJ2-7; 7 nucleotides line up with TRBD1. The CDR3 runs to 15 residues. CDR1 is KGHSH and CDR2 is LQKENI in the germline V gene. J gave up 0 bases and V 2 bases, and 4 bases lay outside the gene matches. In DNA, the CDR3 is TGTGCCAGCTCACCAGGGACAGCCCGCTCCTACGAGCAGTACTTC. Its protein product is CASSPGTARSYEQYF.

The chain couples TRBV4-2 to TRBJ2-3, with 13 positions matching TRBD2. Trimming removed 1 base from V and 3 bases from J; junction bases left unmatched: 4. The CDR3 loop spans 17 amino acids. Germline V lookup: CDR1 LGHNA, CDR2 YNFKEQ. The CDR3 protein is CASSQVTSGGATDTQYF. CDR3 nucleotide sequence: TGTGCCAGCAGCCAAGTTACTAGCGGGGGGGCAACAGATACGCAGTATTTT.

The CDR3 DNA reads TGTGCCAGCAGCGTAGCGGGGGTCACTGTCAATGAGCAGTTCTTC. Translating it yields CASSVAGVTVNEQFF. The chain is built from TRBV9 and TRBJ2-1; possibly TRBD2 for D (6 bases). Germline lookup yields CDR1 SGDLS and CDR2 YYNGEE. This CDR3 has 15 amino acids. V was trimmed by 0 bases and J by 6 bases, leaving 13 bases between them.